What follows are 29 T cell receptor beta chains derived from one specimen sequenced in a study of CD4 T cells in relation to SARS-CoV-2 and coronaviruses (dated by TCRdb to the early 2020s). CD4+ T cells from unexposed donors were collected before the COVID-19 pandemic (2011-2018). Following 10 days of culture, the EasySep CD4+ T cell isolation kit was used to isolate CD4+ T cells. Their specific antigens are unknown. Library creation used the immunoSEQ multiplex PCR assay. Sourced from immuneACCESS, this table was stored by TCRdb with only in-frame sequences that have V and J called. A share of the clones is absent; for the studies checked, an unresolved V gene accounts for under half, and the remainder has no known explanation. The sample table shows over 25,000 clones, and over 60% are seen once. Clones ranked in the top ten supply approximately 22% of the sample. The material sequenced was CD4+ T cells from PBMCs, cultured in vitro. The receptors derive from a human donor in good health.

The chain joins TRBV5-1 to TRBJ1-3; TRBD1 is a possible D gene (6 bases). The V gene lost 0 bases and the J gene lost 2 bases, with 6 bases spanning the gap. The CDR3 has 14 residues. Looked up from germline, CDR1 is SGHRS and CDR2 is YFSETQ. The DNA for the CDR3 is TGCGCCAGCAGCTTGGGGACAGCTGGAAACACCATATATTTT. As protein: CASSLGTAGNTIYF.

The rearrangement uses TRBV6-6 and TRBJ1-3; no definite D call. The CDR3 covers 12 residues. Looked up from germline, CDR1 is MNHNY and CDR2 is SVGAGI (reference sequence). The ends were cut back, 7 bases at V and 8 bases at J, with 12 bases in the middle. In DNA form, the CDR3 reads TGTGCCAGCAAAACCACCGGGGACACCATATATTTT. Amino acid sequence: CASKTTGDTIYF.

The rearrangement uses TRBV28 and TRBJ1-2; tentative D call: TRBD1 (6 bases). Per germline, CDR1 MDHEN and CDR2 SYDVKM. The V and J ends lost 6 bases and 2 bases respectively, with 13 bases between them. This CDR3 has 14 amino acids. CDR3: CASSVGGKNYGYTF. For the CDR3, the DNA is TGTGCCAGCAGCGTAGGGGGGAAGAACTATGGCTACACCTTC.

The V call is TRBV9, the J call TRBJ2-3; 10 nucleotides match TRBD1. This CDR3 has 16 residues. V was clipped by 4 bases and J by 3 bases; unmatched bases: 8. CDR1 is SGDLS, CDR2 YYNGEE, per germline. In DNA form, the CDR3 reads TGTGCCAGCAGCATCCACCGGGACAGGGGAACAGATACGCAGTATTTT. Protein sequence: CASSIHRDRGTDTQYF. Full variable domain (outside the CDR3, taken from reference TRBV9 and TRBJ2-3): DSGVTQTPKHLITATGQRVTLRCSPRSGDLSVYWYQQSLDQGLQFLIQYYNGEERAKGNILERFSAQQFPDLHSELNLSSLELGDSALYFCASSIHRDRGTDTQYFGPGTRLTVL.

The chain uses TRBV18 and TRBJ1-2; the match to TRBD1 covers 9 bases. Germline lookup yields CDR1 KGHSH and CDR2 LQKENI. V dropped 2 bases and J dropped 3; count of bases not matched to a gene: 4. The CDR3 sequence is 15 residues long. The CDR3 region is CASSPLQGADYGYTF. As DNA, the CDR3 is TGTGCCAGCTCACCATTACAGGGGGCGGACTATGGCTACACCTTC. The variable domain in full, with the rest retrieved from reference TRBV18 and TRBJ1-2, is NAGVMQNPRHLVRRRGQEARLRCSPMKGHSHVYWYRQLPEEGLKFMVYLQKENIIDESGMPKERFSAEFPKEGPSILRIQQVVRGDSAAYFCASSPLQGADYGYTFGSGTRLTVV.

The chain uses TRBV10-1 and TRBJ2-2, with TRBD1 as a possible D gene (5 bases). Germline CDR1 reads WNHNN; CDR2 reads SYGVQD (reference sequence). The CDR3 loop spans 16 amino acids. V was shortened by 4 bases and J by 0 bases, with 12 bases between the two germline ends. The CDR3 here is CASSGTQVANTGELFF. CDR3 nucleotides: TGCGCCAGCAGTGGGACACAGGTTGCGAACACCGGGGAGCTGTTTTTT.

The V and J genes are TRBV7-3 and TRBJ2-1; 12 bases line up with TRBD2. The V segment lost 5 bases and the J segment 5 bases; nucleotides outside the gene matches: 7. Germline V gives CDR1 SGHTA, CDR2 FQGTGA. This CDR3 is built from 16 residues. Written as DNA, the CDR3 is TGTGCCAGCAGCCCATCGCGGACTAGCGGGAACAATGAGCAGTTCTTC. It yields the protein CASSPSRTSGNNEQFF.

This chain uses TRBV4-3 with TRBJ2-7, with unresolved D. Germline V lookup: CDR1 LGHNA, CDR2 YSLEER. The CDR3 contains 15 residues. Trimming took 3 bases from V and 2 from J, leaving 14 bases between them. In DNA form, the CDR3 reads TGCGCCAGCAGCCACCAAAGGAACAGAGCCTACGAGCAGTACTTC. It specifies CASSHQRNRAYEQYF.

The V gene is TRBV18, the J gene TRBJ1-1; D call uncertain. CDR1 and CDR2 (germline): KGHSH, LQKENI. The CDR3 runs to 15 residues. The V end lost 1 base, the J end lost 0 bases, and 9 bases lay between the germline ends. The chain's CDR3 is CASSPRREMNTEAFF. The CDR3 DNA is TGTGCCAGCTCACCACGAAGGGAAATGAACACTGAAGCTTTCTTT.

The chain recombines TRBV6-5 with TRBJ1-1, with 7 bases aligning to TRBD1. V trimming: 6 bases; J trimming: 3 bases; junction bases outside the gene matches: 4. Per germline, CDR1 MNHEY and CDR2 SVGAGI. This CDR3 is 13 amino acids long. For the CDR3, the DNA is TGTGCCAGCAGACGTCAGGGGGACACTGAAGCTTTCTTT. Translation: CASRRQGDTEAFF.

The rearrangement uses TRBV19 and TRBJ2-1; 12 positions match TRBD2. Germline V gene lookup returns CDR1 LNHDA and CDR2 SQIVND (reference sequence). With 5 bases clipped from V and 7 bases from J, the junction kept 12 bases outside the gene matches. The CDR3 has 17 amino acids. The CDR3 loop reads CASSPRLAGVKRNEQFF. CDR3 nucleotide sequence: TGTGCCAGTAGTCCAAGACTAGCGGGAGTGAAGAGGAATGAGCAGTTCTTC.

The chain couples TRBV19 to TRBJ2-2; D is uncertain. CDR3 size: 13 residues. The V gene's germline CDR1 is LNHDA and CDR2 SQIVND (reference sequence). The V and J ends lost 5 bases and 4 bases respectively, with 8 bases between them. The CDR3, as DNA: TGTGCCAGTAGTCTACAAGTCACCGGGGAGCTGTTTTTT. It translates to CASSLQVTGELFF. Full variable domain (rest looked up from reference TRBV19 and TRBJ2-2): DGGITQSPKYLFRKEGQNVTLSCEQNLNHDAMYWYRQDPGQGLRLIYYSQIVNDFQKGDIAEGYSVSREKKESFPLTVTSAQKNPTAFYLCASSLQVTGELFFGEGSRLTVL.

V is TRBV10-3 and J is TRBJ1-2, with D maybe TRBD1 (5 bases). With 8 bases removed from V and 5 bases from J, the gap between germline ends came to 9 bases. Germline V gene data show CDR1 as ENHRY and CDR2 as SYGVKD. This CDR3 has 11 residues. DNA of the CDR3: TGTGCCATCCCGGGGACTTATGGCTACACCTTC. Encoded protein: CAIPGTYGYTF.

This clone was found a few times. The chain has TRBV21-1 and TRBJ2-7; the table's D call, TRBD2, has no DNA check behind it. TRBV21-1 represents a pseudogene. This CDR3 is built from 16 residues. Written as DNA, the CDR3 is TGTGCCAGCAGCAAAATAACCCCCCACTACTCCTACGAGCAGTACTTC. It yields the protein CASSKITPHYSYEQYF.

The chain has TRBV19 and TRBJ2-4; TRBD2 agrees at 7 bases. The CDR3 loop spans 18 amino acids. The V and J ends lost 7 bases and 8 bases, in that order; junction bases with no gene match: 23. The germline gives CDR1 LNHDA, CDR2 SQIVND (reference sequence). The CDR3 DNA sequence: TGTGCCAGTATGGGGACGGGAGGTGGGGTCCCGGGGATGGACATTCAGTACTTC. Translating it yields CASMGTGGGVPGMDIQYF.

J is TRBJ2-7 and V is TRBV2; TRBD2 might be the D (5 bases). The length of the CDR3 is 14 residues. Germline V CDR1 and CDR2: SNHLY, FYNNEI. V was shortened by 7 bases and J by 0 bases, with 13 bases between the two germline ends. This CDR3 reads CASNPDGGSYEQYF. The CDR3, as DNA: TGTGCCAGCAATCCCGACGGAGGCTCCTACGAGCAGTACTTC.

This sequence joins TRBV6-1 and TRBJ1-2; tentatively, D is TRBD1 (5 bases). V gave up 2 bases and J gave up 1 base, with 8 bases separating them. The germline gives CDR1 MNHNS, CDR2 SASEGT. The CDR3 totals 14 residues. CDR3 DNA: TGTGCCAGCAGTGAAAGGGGAATTAACTATGGCTACACCTTC. This codes for CASSERGINYGYTF.

V usage is TRBV19 and J usage is TRBJ1-5, with D possibly matching TRBD1 (6 bases). V was pared by 2 bases and J by 5 bases, with 19 bases between. Germline values: CDR1 LNHDA, CDR2 SQIVND (reference sequence). The CDR3 is 17 amino acids. CDR3 nucleotides: TGTGCCAGTAGTATAATCCGGTTAGGGGGACTAGATCAGCCCCAGCATTTT. Translation gives CASSIIRLGGLDQPQHF.

This sequence joins TRBV9 and TRBJ1-4, with D perhaps TRBD1 (6 bases). The V and J ends lost 2 bases and 3 bases respectively, with 8 bases between them. This CDR3 region has 14 residues. The germline gives CDR1 SGDLS, CDR2 YYNGEE. The CDR3, as DNA: TGTGCCAGCAGCGTGACAGGATCTAATGAAAAACTGTTTTTT. Encoded protein: CASSVTGSNEKLFF. Together with reference TRBV9 and TRBJ1-4, the CDR3 gives the full variable domain: DSGVTQTPKHLITATGQRVTLRCSPRSGDLSVYWYQQSLDQGLQFLIQYYNGEERAKGNILERFSAQQFPDLHSELNLSSLELGDSALYFCASSVTGSNEKLFFGSGTQLSVL.

This clone was seen more than once but under ten times. The chain recombines TRBV7-3 with TRBJ2-1, with 10 bases aligning to TRBD1. The V and J ends lost 5 bases and 10 bases, in that order; junction bases with no gene match: 11. The CDR3 runs 15 residues. From germline, CDR1 is SGHTA and CDR2 FQGTGA. The CDR3 DNA follows: TGTGCCAGCAGCACACGGACAGGGGGAAGGGAAGAGCAGTTCTTC. This encodes CASSTRTGGREEQFF. Filled out from reference TRBV7-3 and TRBJ2-1, the complete variable domain reads GAGVSQTPSNKVTEKGKYVELRCDPISGHTALYWYRQSLGQGPEFLIYFQGTGAADDSGLPNDRFFAVRPEGSVSTLKIQRTERGDSAVYLCASSTRTGGREEQFFGPGTRLTVL.

The V and J genes are TRBV19 and TRBJ2-2, with 8 bases lining up with TRBD2. The V and J ends lost 5 bases and 6 bases, in that order; junction bases with no gene match: 5. The germline V gene encodes CDR1 LNHDA and CDR2 SQIVND (reference sequence). CDR3 length: 14 residues. CDR3 sequence (DNA): TGTGCCAGTAGTCGCGGGGGGACGGCCGGGGAGCTGTTTTTT. Protein sequence: CASSRGGTAGELFF.

This chain links TRBV18 with TRBJ2-2; D perhaps matches TRBD2 (5 bases). Deletions cut 6 bases from V and 0 bases from J, with 11 bases between. The CDR3 has 15 amino acids. Germline CDR1 and CDR2: KGHSH and LQKENI. CDR3 sequence: CASSGLATNTGELFF. CDR3 nucleotide sequence: TGTGCCAGCTCGGGCCTAGCCACGAACACCGGGGAGCTGTTTTTT.

The chain is built from TRBV29-1 and TRBJ1-5, with D possibly matching TRBD1 (6 bases). The CDR3 length is 12 residues. CDR1 SQVTM and CDR2 ANQGSEA come from the germline V gene. The ends were cut back, 4 bases at V and 4 bases at J, with 8 bases in the middle. For the CDR3, the DNA is TGCAGCGTTGGAGGGGGGAATCAGCCCCAGCATTTT. It specifies CSVGGGNQPQHF.

The rearrangement uses TRBV5-1 and TRBJ2-2; TRBD2 agrees at 7 bases. This CDR3 spans 16 amino acids. CDR1 SGHRS and CDR2 YFSETQ come from the germline V gene. The V and J ends lost 0 bases and 2 bases, in that order; junction bases with no gene match: 4. The CDR3 sequence: CASSLVRGVNTGELFF. CDR3 coding DNA: TGCGCCAGCAGCTTGGTTCGGGGGGTAAACACCGGGGAGCTGTTTTTT.

The chain combines TRBV27 with TRBJ2-7, with 11 nucleotides matching TRBD2. V lost 4 bases to trimming and J lost 0 bases; unmatched junction nucleotides: 5. CDR3 length: 16 amino acids. Germline values: CDR1 MNHEY, CDR2 SMNVEV (reference sequence). Here the CDR3 reads CASSSIAGGYSYEQYF. CDR3 DNA: TGTGCCAGCAGTTCAATAGCGGGAGGGTACTCCTACGAGCAGTACTTC.

The sample holds one count of this clone. The V gene is TRBV2, the J gene TRBJ2-5; maybe TRBD2 (6 bases). With 7 bases removed from V and 1 base from J, the gap between germline ends came to 16 bases. Germline CDR1 reads SNHLY; CDR2 reads FYNNEI. The CDR3 loop spans 15 amino acids. For the CDR3, the DNA is TGTGCCAGCATCCCGATGGGGGGACCCCAAGAGACCCAGTACTTC. Encoded protein: CASIPMGGPQETQYF. Full variable domain (missing parts from reference TRBV2 and TRBJ2-5): EPEVTQTPSHQVTQMGQEVILRCVPISNHLYFYWYRQILGQKVEFLVSFYNNEISEKSEIFDDQFSVERPDGSNFTLKIRSTKLEDSAMYFCASIPMGGPQETQYFGPGTRLLVL.

The chain recombines TRBV13 with TRBJ2-1, with TRBD2 matching 9 bases. The CDR3 contains 16 residues. The V gene's germline CDR1 is PRHDT and CDR2 FYEKMQ (reference sequence). V lost 1 base to trimming and J lost 4 bases; unmatched junction nucleotides: 5. Here the CDR3 DNA reads TGTGCCAGCAGCTTAGAGGTAGCGGGGGTATACAATGAGCAGTTCTTC. Its protein product is CASSLEVAGVYNEQFF.

The V call is TRBV7-2, the J call TRBJ1-4, with TRBD1 as a possible D gene (6 bases). V lost 10 bases and J 8 bases, leaving 17 bases between the germline ends. CDR1 SGHTA and CDR2 FQGNSA come from the germline V gene. The CDR3 totals 13 residues. In DNA, the CDR3 is TGTGCCACCTCCGGAGGGGGTCGAGAAAAACTGTTTTTT. Protein product: CATSGGGREKLFF.

CDR3 nucleotide sequence: TGCGCCAGTGGGACAGGGGGCAACACTGAAGCTTTCTTT. Translated, it gives CASGTGGNTEAFF. V is TRBV5-1 and J is TRBJ1-1; 12 bases agree with TRBD1. From germline, CDR1 is SGHRS and CDR2 YFSETQ. V gave up 8 bases and J gave up 2 bases; unmatched junction bases: 1. The CDR3 runs to 13 residues.